What follows is one T cell receptor beta chain and its context. Its antigen is still unknown. The sort gate was single viable CD3+CD4+CD8-CD45RO+ cells for memory CD4+ T cells. Serostatus was set by detecting CMV pp150, pp28, p38, p52 IgG. These data come from a study of memory CD4+ T cells and cytomegalovirus serostatus. Study overall: Of the healthy Belgian adults, fewer than 10 were CMV seropositive and 20 to 30 seronegative.

Whole-study results and caveats: Each of approximately 69 CMV-associated TCRbeta sequences occurred in one to five individuals.

Generated by immunoSEQ multiplex PCR, the TCRdb table keeps only in-frame clones and is missing some. The table records over 60,000 clones, approximately 77% of them present only once. The germline V and J ends were trimmed by 0 bases and 4 bases, with 23 bases remaining between them. The CDR3 is 19 amino acids. Germline V gives CDR1 MNHGY, CDR2 SAAAGT. Source material: memory CD4+ T cells from blood. The chain has TRBV6-8 and TRBJ2-3, with TRBD2 as a possible D gene (7 bases). The clonotype comes from an adult in good health and CMV-seronegative. The CDR3 is CASSYSSKMVEGGPDTQYF. As DNA, the CDR3 is TGTGCCAGCAGTTACTCGAGTAAAATGGTGGAGGGGGGGCCAGATACGCAGTATTTT.